The sample holds one count of the clone carrying this T cell receptor beta chain. This sample was taken from a study of T cell changes during pregnancy in multiple sclerosis. This table comes from immunoSEQ multiplex PCR, and its TCRdb copy is limited to in-frame clones, with some not included. The repertoire holds about 85,000 clones, with approximately 90% as singletons. Germline V gene sequence: CDR1 SGHTA, CDR2 FQGNSA. The V end lost 5 bases, the J end lost 0 bases, and 11 bases lay between the germline ends. The CDR3 runs 15 residues. This clonotype originated in a female donor with multiple sclerosis, enrolled in a pregnancy study. V is TRBV7-2 and J is TRBJ1-3; the D gene is possibly TRBD1 (5 bases). Material: peripheral blood, obtained in the first trimester of pregnancy. The CDR3 reads CASSIGHFSGNTIYF. In nucleotides, the CDR3 is TGTGCCAGCAGCATTGGACATTTCTCTGGAAACACCATATATTTT.